The 29 T cell receptor beta chains below come from one sample, sequenced in a study of blood T cells in healthy people across ages. Alongside a J-beta primer mix, a sample-barcoded 5' primer served in a second PCR lasting 7 to 11 cycles. Using its own MiXCR run on the 5' RACE reads, TCRdb lists one record per CDR3 protein. The sample consists of some 860,000 distinct CDR3 sequences, roughly 56% of them appearing once. The sequencing sample was made of blood. Receptors originate from a man aged 35-49 years in good health.

J is TRBJ2-7 and V is TRBV11-2; possibly TRBD1 or TRBD2 for D (5 bases each). The CDR3 sequence is 14 residues long. Germline-derived CDR1 and CDR2 are SGHAT and FQNNGV. The V end was cut by 2 bases, the J end by 1 base, with 9 bases between. The CDR3 sequence is CASSLRGQSYEQYF. CDR3 DNA: TGTGCCAGCAGCTTACGGGGCCAATCCTACGAGCAGTACTTC. Full variable domain (missing parts from reference TRBV11-2 and TRBJ2-7): EAGVAQSPRYKIIEKRQSVAFWCNPISGHATLYWYQQILGQGPKLLIQFQNNGVVDDSQLPKDRFSAERLKGVDSTLKIQPAKLEDSAVYLCASSLRGQSYEQYFGPGTRLTVT.

Concerning this clonotype itself: A clone one base away is much larger, so this may be a read error. CDR3 in amino acids: CASSLAGGANNEQYF. In nucleotides, the CDR3 is TGTGCCAGCTCTTTGGCGGGGGGCGCTAACAATGAGCAGTACTTC. The chain couples TRBV6-4 to TRBJ2-7; 8 bases agree with TRBD2. Germline V CDR1 and CDR2: MRHNA, SNTAGT. The V gene end was trimmed by 8 bases and the J gene end by 7 bases; junction bases not matched to a gene: 16. The length of the CDR3 is 15 residues.

CDR3 protein: CASGTSGGPDEQFF. The CDR3 DNA sequence: TGCGCCAGCGGTACTAGCGGGGGCCCGGATGAGCAGTTCTTC. The J gene is TRBJ2-1, the V gene TRBV5-1; TRBD2 agrees at 11 bases. V was pared by 7 bases and J by 8 bases, with 8 bases of the junction left unmatched. From germline, CDR1 is SGHRS and CDR2 YFSETQ. The CDR3 contains 14 residues.

This clonotype has just a few counts. V is TRBV7-9 and J is TRBJ2-5; 9 bases fit TRBD1. The J call may be in error: the DNA end matches TRBJ2-7 better. This CDR3 comprises 13 residues. CDR1 and CDR2 from the germline V gene are SEHNR and FQNEAQ (reference sequence). CDR3 sequence (DNA): TGTGCCAGCGGCCGGGACAGGGTCCACGAGCAGTACTTC. Translating gives CASGRDRVHEQYF.

The rearrangement uses TRBV7-3 and TRBJ2-5; 16 bases match TRBD2. Matching the DNA end better, TRBJ2-7 makes the J call doubtful. The CDR3 covers 19 residues. The germline gives CDR1 SGHTA, CDR2 FQGTGA. The CDR3 DNA reads TGTGCCAGCAGCCAGAACGGGACTAGCGGGAGGGCCGGGTTTCACGAGCAGTACTTC. It is translated as CASSQNGTSGRAGFHEQYF.

The V call is TRBV18, the J call TRBJ1-6; D ambiguous. In germline, CDR1 is KGHSH, CDR2 LQKENI. V was clipped by 2 bases and J by 9 bases, with 14 bases between them. There are 15 residues in the CDR3. The CDR3 sequence is CASSPESDSSSPLHF. The CDR3 DNA follows: TGTGCCAGCTCACCAGAGTCGGACTCAAGTTCACCCCTCCACTTT.

The chain is built from TRBV5-4 and TRBJ2-7; D unresolved. The V end lost 0 bases, the J end lost 0 bases, and 10 bases lay between the germline ends. Germline V gene sequence: CDR1 SGHNT, CDR2 YYREEE (reference sequence). The CDR3 is 15 amino acids. CDR3 in amino acids: CASSLEGTNSYEQYF. CDR3 bases: TGTGCCAGCAGCTTGGAGGGCACCAACTCCTACGAGCAGTACTTC. Full variable domain (missing parts from reference TRBV5-4 and TRBJ2-7): ETGVTQSPTHLIKTRGQQVTLRCSSQSGHNTVSWYQQALGQGPQFIFQYYREEENGRGNFPPRFSGLQFPNYSSELNVNALELDDSALYLCASSLEGTNSYEQYFGPGTRLTVT.

The table lists this clonotype with many counts. V usage is TRBV29-1 and J usage is TRBJ2-7, with TRBD2 as a possible D gene (6 bases). Germline loops: CDR1 SQVTM, CDR2 ANQGSEA. V was cut by 4 bases and J by 5 bases, with 12 bases left in between. The CDR3 is 12 amino acids. For the CDR3, the DNA is TGCAGCGTTGGTTTCGGGAGTAACGAGCAGTACTTC. It is translated as CSVGFGSNEQYF.

This sequence joins TRBV29-1 and TRBJ2-1; D remains unclear. In germline, CDR1 is SQVTM, CDR2 ANQGSEA. This CDR3 spans 12 amino acids. The germline V and J ends were trimmed by 0 bases and 7 bases, with 7 bases remaining between them. The chain's CDR3 is CSVEESGNEQFF. CDR3 sequence (DNA): TGCAGCGTTGAAGAATCTGGTAATGAGCAGTTCTTC.

This rearrangement joins TRBV30 to TRBJ1-5; 7 bases are a match to TRBD1. Germline V gene lookup returns CDR1 GTSNPN and CDR2 SVGIG (reference sequence). The CDR3 runs 13 residues. V was pared by 5 bases and J by 4 bases, with 5 bases of the junction left unmatched. The DNA of the CDR3 is TGTGCCTGGCAGGGACAGAGTAATCAGCCCCAGCATTTT. Translation: CAWQGQSNQPQHF.

This chain links TRBV3-1 with TRBJ1-6, with D possibly TRBD1 on 6 matching bases. The V gene's germline CDR1 is LGHDT and CDR2 YNNKEL (reference sequence). The CDR3 sequence is 15 residues long. The germline V and J ends were trimmed by 4 bases and 7 bases, with 14 bases remaining between them. The CDR3 DNA reads as TGTGCCAGCAGCCCAGGGGACGGATCGAATTCACCCCTCCACTTT. This encodes CASSPGDGSNSPLHF.

The chain has TRBV28 and TRBJ2-7; TRBD2 aligns across 11 bases. The better agreement between TRBJ2-4 and the DNA end casts doubt on the J call. This CDR3 comprises 18 residues. Germline V gene data show CDR1 as MDHEN and CDR2 as SYDVKM. CDR3 sequence reads: CATGIAGGAGPAKNIQYF. The CDR3 region has the DNA TGTGCCACCGGAATAGCGGGGGGGGCCGGTCCAGCCAAAAACATTCAGTACTTC.

V and J are TRBV7-2 and TRBJ2-7, with TRBD2 identical over 11 bases. Germline trimming cut 3 bases from V and 6 bases from J; bases unmatched to any gene: 7. The CDR3 totals 15 residues. Germline CDR1 is SGHTA and CDR2 is FQGNSA. The CDR3 region has the DNA TGTGCCAGCAGCTTTACTAGCGGGAGATTCCGCGAGCAGTACTTC. Amino acid sequence: CASSFTSGRFREQYF.

V gene TRBV29-1 combines with J gene TRBJ2-3; the D call may be TRBD1 or TRBD2 (6 bases each). CDR1 SQVTM and CDR2 ANQGSEA come from the germline V gene. With 0 bases removed from V and 4 bases from J, the gap between germline ends came to 14 bases. The CDR3 extends over 15 amino acids. In DNA form, the CDR3 reads TGCAGCGTTGAAGATACCGGGGGCCCGGCAGATACGCAGTATTTT. Its protein is CSVEDTGGPADTQYF.

The V call is TRBV28, the J call TRBJ2-3, with D uncertain. CDR3 length: 15 residues. CDR1 and CDR2 from the germline V gene are MDHEN and SYDVKM. The V end was cut by 7 bases, the J end by 2 bases, with 16 bases between. The CDR3 region has the DNA TGTGCCAGCATTTCCCAGAACAGCGCCACAGATACGCAGTATTTT. Protein sequence: CASISQNSATDTQYF.

This chain uses TRBV5-1 with TRBJ1-1, with no clear D. Trimming took 0 bases from V and 0 from J, leaving 18 bases between them. There are 18 residues in the CDR3. Per the germline V gene, CDR1 is SGHRS and CDR2 is YFSETQ. CDR3 in amino acids: CASSLDGTADRLNTEAFF. The CDR3 DNA reads TGCGCCAGCAGCTTGGACGGTACGGCGGATAGATTGAACACTGAAGCTTTCTTT.

V and J are TRBV7-9 and TRBJ1-2; the match to TRBD1 covers 8 bases. The J segment lost 4 bases and the V segment lost 1 base, leaving 8 bases of the junction unmatched. The CDR3 runs to 16 residues. In germline, CDR1 is SEHNR, CDR2 FQNEAQ (reference sequence). The CDR3 spells CASSLGEDRVIYGYTF. CDR3 DNA: TGTGCCAGCAGCTTAGGTGAGGACAGGGTGATCTATGGCTACACCTTC.

Only a few counts were recorded for this clonotype. This chain joins TRBV25-1 and TRBJ1-2; D possibly corresponds to TRBD1 (5 bases). The CDR3 loop spans 14 amino acids. V was clipped by 0 bases and J by 7 bases, with 12 bases between them. CDR1 is MGHDK and CDR2 is SYGVNS in the germline V gene. The DNA for the CDR3 is TGTGCCAGCAGTGAATATGGCAGGGAGGTTGGCTACACCTTC. Its translation is CASSEYGREVGYTF.

DNA of the CDR3: TGTGCCAGCAGTTTACTGCCCCCAGCTAGCGGGAGCACAGATACGCAGTATTTT. Protein product: CASSLLPPASGSTDTQYF. The chain links TRBV28 to TRBJ2-3, with 8 bases fitting TRBD2. V dropped 2 bases and J dropped 0; count of bases not matched to a gene: 10. Germline loops: CDR1 MDHEN, CDR2 SYDVKM. The CDR3 has 18 residues.

Notes on this clonotype: The junction shows a germline mismatch at one end, possibly a read error. V and J are TRBV5-1 and TRBJ2-1; 8 bases are shared with TRBD2. CDR3 length: 15 residues. Germline CDR1 and CDR2: SGHRS and YFSETQ. Here the CDR3 reads CTSSATGTRVNEQFF. The CDR3 region has the DNA TGCACCAGCAGCGCTACCGGGACTAGGGTGAATGAGCAGTTCTTC. Variable domain in full (rest from reference TRBV5-1 and TRBJ2-1): KAGVTQTPRYLIKTRGQQVTLSCSPISGHRSVSWYQQTPGQGLQFLFEYFSETQRNKGNFPGRFSGRQFSNSRSEMNVSTLELGDSALYLCTSSATGTRVNEQFFGPGTRLTVL.

The V gene is TRBV29-1, the J gene TRBJ2-1; TRBD2 matches at 13 bases. Per germline, CDR1 SQVTM and CDR2 ANQGSEA. Trimming removed 7 bases from V and 8 bases from J; junction bases left unmatched: 2. The CDR3 is 12 amino acids. The CDR3 region is CSGTSGSDEQFF. The CDR3 bases are TGCAGCGGGACTAGCGGGAGCGATGAGCAGTTCTTC.

The sample holds many counts of this clonotype. The chain uses TRBV21-1 and TRBJ2-1; the D call of TRBD2 is as the table states it, not checked on the DNA. TRBV21-1 is marked as a pseudogene. The CDR3 is 16 residues long. The CDR3 spells CASSPLSGGRAGEQFF. As DNA, the CDR3 is TGTGCCAGCAGCCCCTTATCTGGCGGGAGGGCCGGTGAGCAGTTCTTC.

This clonotype was seen only once. V gene TRBV20-1 combines with J gene TRBJ1-2, with 7 bases fitting TRBD1. The CDR3 covers 14 residues. Germline V lookup: CDR1 DFQATT, CDR2 SNEGSKA (reference sequence). The V and J ends lost 5 bases and 8 bases, in that order; junction bases with no gene match: 14. The CDR3 reads CSARGVTGAEGYTF. The CDR3, as DNA: TGCAGTGCTCGCGGGGTTACAGGGGCGGAGGGCTACACCTTC.

This chain connects TRBV9 to TRBJ2-1, with a tentative D call TRBD1 (5 bases). The length of the CDR3 is 15 residues. The germline CDR1 and CDR2 sequences are SGDLS and YYNGEE. V lost 0 bases, J lost 4 bases, and 11 bases lay in between. The CDR3 DNA follows: TGTGCCAGCAGCGTAGGCAGGGCAGATTACAATGAGCAGTTCTTC. Residues: CASSVGRADYNEQFF.

The CDR3 DNA follows: TGTGCCAGCAGCTTAAGAGGGAGCGGGGGGTATGAGCAGTTCTTC. It specifies CASSLRGSGGYEQFF. V usage is TRBV11-3 and J usage is TRBJ2-1; 9 nucleotides align to TRBD2. This CDR3 spans 15 amino acids. Germline V gene data show CDR1 as SGHNT and CDR2 as YENEEA. V was pared by 2 bases and J by 8 bases, with 7 bases of the junction left unmatched. The entire variable domain, with the rest obtained from reference TRBV11-3 and TRBJ2-1, is as follows: EAGVVQSPRYKIIEKKQPVAFWCNPISGHNTLYWYLQNLGQGPELLIRYENEEAVDDSQLPKDRFSAERLKGVDSTLKIQPAELGDSAVYLCASSLRGSGGYEQFFGPGTRLTVL.

V usage is TRBV7-2 and J usage is TRBJ2-2; D is uncertain. Between the trimmed V and J ends, which lost 2 bases and 3 bases, there was a span of 13 bases. The CDR3 length is 16 residues. Germline V gene sequence: CDR1 SGHTA, CDR2 FQGNSA. DNA for the CDR3: TGTGCCAGCAGCTTACGCCGGACCCGTGACACCGGGGAGCTGTTTTTT. Protein: CASSLRRTRDTGELFF.

The chain links TRBV7-2 to TRBJ2-1, with 9 bases that match TRBD1. This CDR3 is 15 amino acids long. J gave up 5 bases and V 2 bases, and 4 bases lay outside the gene matches. Germline CDR1 and CDR2: SGHTA and FQGNSA. CDR3 protein: CASSLNRGLNNEQFF. The CDR3 DNA reads TGTGCCAGCAGCTTAAACAGGGGGCTGAACAATGAGCAGTTCTTC. Combining the CDR3 with reference TRBV7-2 and TRBJ2-1 gives the whole variable domain GAGVSQSPSNKVTEKGKDVELRCDPISGHTALYWYRQSLGQGLEFLIYFQGNSAPDKSGLPSDRFSAERTGGSVSTLTIQRTQQEDSAVYLCASSLNRGLNNEQFFGPGTRLTVL.

The sample holds one count of this clonotype. This rearrangement joins TRBV6-5 to TRBJ1-1, with D possibly matching TRBD1 (5 bases). The CDR3 contains 18 residues. Deletions cut 0 bases from V and 4 bases from J, with 21 bases between. Germline V gene lookup returns CDR1 MNHEY and CDR2 SVGAGI. DNA of the CDR3: TGTGCCAGCAGTTACTCGAGTCCAGGGTTAGGGCCGAGCACTGAAGCTTTCTTT. It is translated as CASSYSSPGLGPSTEAFF.

This chain links TRBV24-1 with TRBJ2-1; weak D call: TRBD2 (6 bases). V was cut by 2 bases and J by 0 bases, with 13 bases left in between. The V gene's germline CDR1 is KGHDR and CDR2 SFDVKD. The CDR3 spans 17 residues. In DNA, the CDR3 is TGTGCCACCAGTGATTGGAGGGCGCGGGGCTCCTACAATGAGCAGTTCTTC. It yields the protein CATSDWRARGSYNEQFF.